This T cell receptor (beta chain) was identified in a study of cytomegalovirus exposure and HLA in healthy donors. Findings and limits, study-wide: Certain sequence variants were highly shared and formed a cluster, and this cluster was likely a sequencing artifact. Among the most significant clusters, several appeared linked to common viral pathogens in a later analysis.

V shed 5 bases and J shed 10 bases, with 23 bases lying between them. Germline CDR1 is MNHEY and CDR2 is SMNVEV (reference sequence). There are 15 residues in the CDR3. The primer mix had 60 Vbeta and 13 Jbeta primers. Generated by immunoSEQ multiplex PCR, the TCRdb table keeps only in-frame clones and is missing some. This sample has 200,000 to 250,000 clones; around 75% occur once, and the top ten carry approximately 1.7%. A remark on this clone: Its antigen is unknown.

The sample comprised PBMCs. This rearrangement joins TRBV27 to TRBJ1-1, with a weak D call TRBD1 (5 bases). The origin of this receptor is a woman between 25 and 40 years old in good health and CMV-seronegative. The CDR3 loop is CASSPTGTALGGAFF. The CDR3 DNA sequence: TGTGCCAGCAGTCCAACCGGGACGGCCTTGGGGGGAGCTTTCTTT.